The 22 T cell receptor beta chains given below trace back to one sample, sequenced in a study of identical twins. TCRdb reprocessed the 5' RACE reads with MiXCR, giving one entry per CDR3 protein. This sample has about 900,000 distinct CDR3 sequences, with about 12% found just once. The data were also submitted as part of a second study, on yellow fever vaccine responses in identical twins.

The sample taken for sequencing was PBMCs. These TCRs come from a woman between 18 and 30 years old in good health.

The chain has TRBV7-9 and TRBJ2-3; 11 bases line up with TRBD2. Trimming cost V 4 bases and J 2 bases; bases outside gene matches: 2. The germline V gene encodes CDR1 SEHNR and CDR2 FQNEAQ (reference sequence). The CDR3 totals 15 residues. Here the CDR3 DNA reads TGTGCCAGCAGCTCTAGCGGGAGGACCACAGATACGCAGTATTTT. Translated: CASSSSGRTTDTQYF.

This chain uses TRBV3-1 with TRBJ2-1; 7 positions agree with TRBD2. CDR1 is LGHDT and CDR2 is YNNKEL in the germline V gene (reference sequence). V lost 4 bases, J lost 7 bases, and 10 bases stayed unmatched. The CDR3 has 15 residues. The DNA of the CDR3 is TGTGCCAGCAGCCGCCCTGGGGGGGGGAAGAATGAGCAGTTCTTC. Translated, it gives CASSRPGGGKNEQFF.

This clonotype was seen only a few times. The V and J genes are TRBV24-1 and TRBJ2-1; 13 bases map to TRBD2. This CDR3 region has 17 residues. Germline CDR1 is KGHDR and CDR2 is SFDVKD. The V and J ends lost 5 bases and 3 bases, in that order; junction bases with no gene match: 6. The CDR3 bases are TGTGCCACCAGTGCTACGACTAGCGGGAGGAACTACAATGAGCAGTTCTTC. It yields the protein CATSATTSGRNYNEQFF.

The rearrangement links TRBV11-2 to TRBJ2-7; possibly TRBD2 for D (7 bases). The CDR3 extends over 15 amino acids. Germline CDR1 SGHAT, CDR2 FQNNGV. V was pared by 8 bases and J by 7 bases, with 24 bases between. CDR3 sequence reads: CASGQQGPLGGEQYV. The CDR3 DNA follows: TGTGCCAGCGGCCAACAGGGCCCCTTGGGGGGGGAGCAGTACGTC.

The V gene is TRBV10-3, the J gene TRBJ2-5; D gene unclear. The CDR3 length is 13 residues. V lost 2 bases to trimming and J lost 5 bases, with 9 bases between them. The germline V gene has CDR1 ENHRY and CDR2 SYGVKD. The CDR3: CAISEVAQETQYF. In DNA, the CDR3 is TGTGCCATCAGTGAGGTAGCACAGGAGACCCAGTACTTC.

The chain employs TRBV12-3 or TRBV12-4 and TRBJ2-2, with D hard to call. This CDR3 spans 12 amino acids. Deletions cut 6 bases from V and 3 bases from J, with 5 bases between. CDR3 protein: CASRLHTGELFF. For the CDR3, the DNA is TGTGCCAGCAGGCTGCACACCGGGGAGCTGTTTTTT.

The chain carries TRBV2 and TRBJ2-3; 9 nucleotides match TRBD1. With V trimmed by 8 bases and J by 6 bases, 9 bases remained unmatched. In germline, CDR1 is SNHLY, CDR2 FYNNEI. CDR3 length: 14 amino acids. CDR3 sequence reads: CASSRQGGRDTQYF. CDR3 DNA sequence: TGTGCCAGCTCAAGACAGGGGGGCCGCGATACGCAGTATTTT.

This clonotype has only a few counts. This chain connects TRBV7-9 to TRBJ2-1; TRBD1 agrees at 9 bases. Germline V gene sequence: CDR1 SEHNR, CDR2 FQNEAQ (reference sequence). The CDR3 runs 16 residues. The trim removed 4 bases at V and 3 bases at J, leaving 7 bases unmatched. The CDR3 spells CASSSTGTGRYNEQFF. DNA for the CDR3: TGTGCCAGCAGCTCAACCGGGACAGGGCGCTACAATGAGCAGTTCTTC.

This clonotype was detected a few times. The chain links TRBV28 to TRBJ2-1; D gene uncertain. From germline, CDR1 is MDHEN and CDR2 SYDVKM. Trimming took 6 bases from V and 0 from J, leaving 12 bases between them. CDR3 length equals 15 residues. The CDR3, as DNA: TGTGCCAGCAGATTGGATTCGGTCTCCTACAATGAGCAGTTCTTC. Amino acid sequence: CASRLDSVSYNEQFF.

This chain links TRBV3-1 with TRBJ2-7; 7 nucleotides agree with TRBD1. The CDR3 length is 15 residues. Germline trimming cut 4 bases from V and 2 bases from J; bases unmatched to any gene: 8. Germline lookup yields CDR1 LGHDT and CDR2 YNNKEL (reference sequence). The CDR3 is CASSRPGTVTYEQYF. CDR3 bases: TGTGCCAGCAGCCGACCCGGGACAGTAACCTACGAGCAGTACTTC.

This clonotype was seen many times. The chain combines TRBV28 with TRBJ2-7; D remains ambiguous. CDR1 is MDHEN and CDR2 is SYDVKM in the germline V gene. The CDR3 sequence is 14 residues long. V shed 2 bases and J shed 2 bases, with 10 bases lying between them. CDR3 region: CASSLPDLPYEQYF. As DNA, the CDR3 is TGTGCCAGCAGTTTACCAGATCTTCCCTACGAGCAGTACTTC.

This clonotype showed up just a few times. For the CDR3, the DNA is TGCGCCAGCAGCCAAGTGGGTTCGTCTAACTATGGCTACACCTTC. It yields the protein CASSQVGSSNYGYTF. V and J are TRBV4-1 and TRBJ1-2; no clear D. Germline-derived CDR1 and CDR2 are MGHRA and YSYEKL. The CDR3 sequence is 15 residues long. V was cut by 1 base and J by 0 bases, with 9 bases left in between.

This clonotype was detected many times. The rearrangement joins TRBV12-3 or TRBV12-4 to TRBJ2-7; D not certain. Trimming took 8 bases from V and 3 from J, leaving 14 bases between them. The CDR3 covers 13 residues. CDR3 sequence reads: CASGRGGGYEQYF. CDR3 sequence (DNA): TGTGCCAGCGGGCGCGGCGGCGGCTACGAGCAGTACTTC.

The chain has TRBV24-1 and TRBJ1-1; maybe TRBD1 (5 bases). Trimming took 2 bases from V and 0 from J, leaving 12 bases between them. Germline CDR1 and CDR2: KGHDR and SFDVKD. This CDR3 spans 16 amino acids. The CDR3 spells CATSDSGGGMNTEAFF. DNA for the CDR3: TGTGCCACCAGTGATTCCGGGGGAGGGATGAACACTGAAGCTTTCTTT.

A few counts support this clonotype. The V call is TRBV24-1, the J call TRBJ1-5; unclear D gene. Germline CDR1 KGHDR, CDR2 SFDVKD. Trimming stripped 4 bases from V and 2 bases from J, with 8 bases between. The CDR3 is 14 amino acids. The CDR3 reads CATSDGERNQPQHF. The DNA of the CDR3 is TGTGCCACCAGTGACGGGGAACGCAATCAGCCCCAGCATTTT.

This clonotype was seen a handful of times. This chain uses TRBV10-3 with TRBJ2-3, with 13 bases matching TRBD2. From germline, CDR1 is ENHRY and CDR2 SYGVKD. The V gene end was trimmed by 7 bases and the J gene end by 5 bases; junction bases not matched to a gene: 3. The CDR3 totals 14 residues. CDR3 sequence (DNA): TGTGCCATCACCGGACTAGCGGGAGTAGATACGCAGTATTTT. Protein product: CAITGLAGVDTQYF.

There are a few counts of this clonotype. The rearrangement uses TRBV11-2 and TRBJ2-3; no clear D. The germline gives CDR1 SGHAT, CDR2 FQNNGV. Trimming removed 1 base at V and 8 bases at J, with 25 bases between. The CDR3 runs 18 residues. CDR3 bases: TGTGCCAGCAGCTTAGTGGGTTCGGTAGGGTCGTCGTGGAGTACGCAGTATTTT. This sequence encodes CASSLVGSVGSSWSTQYF.

This clonotype was seen only a few times. The J gene is TRBJ1-1, the V gene TRBV29-1; 10 bases align to TRBD1. The ends lost 6 bases at V and 2 bases at J; junction bases unmatched: 6. Germline CDR1 SQVTM, CDR2 ANQGSEA. There are 14 residues in the CDR3. CDR3 in DNA: TGCAGCGTCTCCCGACAGGGGGCTAACACTGAAGCTTTCTTT. It codes for CSVSRQGANTEAFF.

This clonotype was found a few times. This chain uses TRBV11-3 with TRBJ2-3, with TRBD2 as a possible D gene (6 bases). The CDR3 length is 14 residues. The V end lost 3 bases, the J end lost 0 bases, and 7 bases lay between the germline ends. Germline V gene lookup returns CDR1 SGHNT and CDR2 YENEEA. Written as DNA, the CDR3 is TGTGCCAGCAGCTTCCGGGAGAGCACAGATACGCAGTATTTT. This sequence encodes CASSFRESTDTQYF. The full variable domain, in which reference TRBV11-3 and TRBJ2-3 provide the parts outside the CDR3, is EAGVVQSPRYKIIEKKQPVAFWCNPISGHNTLYWYLQNLGQGPELLIRYENEEAVDDSQLPKDRFSAERLKGVDSTLKIQPAELGDSAVYLCASSFRESTDTQYFGPGTRLTVL.

This clonotype appeared a few times. The junction departs from germline at one end; a sequencing error may be responsible. The rearrangement joins TRBV12-3 or TRBV12-4 to TRBJ2-3, with 11 positions matching TRBD2. The CDR3 covers 15 residues. This chain's CDR3 is CASSLAGGHSDTQYF. The CDR3 nucleotides are TGTGCCAGCAGTCTAGCGGGAGGTCACTCAGATACGCAGTATTTT.

This rearrangement joins TRBV6-2 or TRBV6-3 to TRBJ2-5, with D perhaps TRBD2 (6 bases). This CDR3 is built from 14 residues. CDR1 MNHEY and CDR2 SVGEGT come from the germline V gene. Trimming removed 6 bases from V and 5 bases from J, with 16 bases in between. CDR3 nucleotides: TGTGCCAGCAGGGACGCCGGGGCGGGGGAGACCCAGTACTTC. It is translated as CASRDAGAGETQYF.

This clonotype was found many times. V gene TRBV11-2 combines with J gene TRBJ2-3; 16 bases match TRBD2. Germline CDR1 and CDR2: SGHAT and FQNNGV. Trimming removed 5 bases from V and 0 bases from J; junction bases left unmatched: 5. This CDR3 contains 18 residues. The CDR3 coding sequence is TGTGCCAGCAGCCTCTCGGGACTAGCGGGAGGGAGCACAGATACGCAGTATTTT. This gives the protein CASSLSGLAGGSTDTQYF.